The rows below give T cell receptor beta chains drawn from one sample of a study of T cell responses to AZD1222 COVID-19 vaccine. Data came from immunoSEQ multiplex PCR; TCRdb stores just in-frame clones and leaves some out. The table records nearly 90,000 clones, 88% of them present only once. Sequenced material: peripheral blood, taken on day 0 of MenACWY control vaccination. These receptors all come from an adult in good health. Each CDR3 is given with its conserved first and last residue. Fields, in order: D gene, clone size, J gene, V gene, CDR3 length, CDR3 DNA, CDR3 protein. A D gene is named only where the DNA matches it firmly. Not every row has a clone size; where given, it reads once, few, many or a size class.

>TRBD1|few|TRBJ1-2|TRBV19|14
TGTGCCAGTAGTATCCCCGGGACAGGCTATGGCTACACCTTC
CASSIPGTGYGYTF
>NA|NA|TRBJ2-2|TRBV5-1|16
TGCGCCAGCAGCCGCCAAGGTGGTGCAGCCACCGGGGAGCTGTTTTTT
CASSRQGGAATGELFF
>TRBD1|NA|TRBJ1-4|TRBV19|14
TGTGCCAGTAGTGAGACAGGGTATGGCGAAAAACTGTTTTTT
CASSETGYGEKLFF
>TRBD2|NA|TRBJ2-1|TRBV5-1|18
TGCGCCAGCAGCTTGGGATTTTGGACTAGCGGGGGTACCAATGAGCAGTTCTTC
CASSLGFWTSGGTNEQFF
>NA|NA|TRBJ1-2|TRBV30|14
TGTGCCTGGAGTAAGGGACACGCAGACTATGGCTACACCTTC
CAWSKGHADYGYTF
>NA|once|TRBJ2-3|TRBV24-1|16
TGTGCCACCAGTGATCCCGGACGGACTAGCACAGATACGCAGTATTTT
CATSDPGRTSTDTQYF
>NA|NA|TRBJ1-1|TRBV28|14
TGTGCCAGCAGTGGGGGGGGTTTCGGCACTGAAGCTTTCTTT
CASSGGGFGTEAFF
>NA|NA|TRBJ1-3|TRBV7-2|13
TGTGCCAGCAGCTCGGGCTCTGGAAACACCATATATTTT
CASSSGSGNTIYF
>NA|NA|TRBJ2-3|TRBV30|13
TGTGCCTGGAGTCGGGATGACACAGATACGCAGTATTTT
CAWSRDDTDTQYF
>NA|NA|TRBJ1-1|TRBV28|14
TGTGCCAGCAGCACCAATCGGGGGAAGGCTGAAGCTTTCTTT
CASSTNRGKAEAFF
>NA|NA|TRBJ2-1|TRBV5-1|15
TGCGCCAGCAGCCCCTCTAGTTCCCTGTACAATGAGCAGTTCTTC
CASSPSSSLYNEQFF
>NA|NA|TRBJ1-1|TRBV25-1|16
TGTGCCAGCAGTGAATCCTCACCTGCGGCGAACACTGAAGCTTTCTTT
CASSESSPAANTEAFF
>NA|NA|TRBJ2-5|TRBV6-2/TRBV6-3|14
TGTGCCAGCAGTCGGACAGGAGGGGTGGAGACCCAGTACTTC
CASSRTGGVETQYF
>NA|NA|TRBJ1-6|TRBV19|14
TGTGCCACTTCTTTGGGACTTTCTAATTCACCCCTCCACTTT
CATSLGLSNSPLHF
>NA|NA|TRBJ1-1|TRBV27|15
TGTGCCAGCAGTCTGCGGCAGGGTCCGAGGACTGAAGCTTTCTTT
CASSLRQGPRTEAFF
>TRBD2|once|TRBJ2-5|TRBV7-3|16
TGTGCCAGCAGCCCGCAGGGCGGGGGACTCCAAGAGACCCAGTACTTC
CASSPQGGGLQETQYF
>NA|NA|TRBJ1-2|TRBV16|14
TGTGCCAGCACCGGAGACCGTTCTAACTATGGCTACACCTTC
CASTGDRSNYGYTF
>NA|NA|TRBJ1-1|TRBV6-5|14
TGTGCCAGCAAAAGTCTGGACTCGAACACTGAAGCTTTCTTT
CASKSLDSNTEAFF
>NA|NA|TRBJ1-3|TRBV30|13
TGTGCCTGGAATGGGGTCTCTGGAAACACCATATATTTT
CAWNGVSGNTIYF
>NA|NA|TRBJ1-1|TRBV6-5|12
TGTGCCAGCAGTTACGAGGGTGAGTCAGCTTTCTTT
CASSYEGESAFF
>TRBD2|NA|TRBJ2-3|TRBV7-2|14
TGTGCCAGCAGCTTGGGACTAGCCACAGATACGCAGTATTTT
CASSLGLATDTQYF
>NA|NA|TRBJ1-3|TRBV14|18
TGTGCCAGCAGCCAAGATCTCCGACAGGCGAGTTCTGGAAACACCATATATTTT
CASSQDLRQASSGNTIYF
>TRBD1|NA|TRBJ2-2|TRBV13|18
TGTGCCAGCAGCTTCCCAGGACAGGGGGCGCCGGGAACCGGGGAGCTGTTTTTT
CASSFPGQGAPGTGELFF
>NA|NA|TRBJ2-7|TRBV5-6|15
TGTGCCAGCAGCCGGGGACTTCGGAGCTCCTACGAGCAGTACTTC
CASSRGLRSSYEQYF
>NA|NA|TRBJ2-1|TRBV7-9|15
TGTGCCAGCAGCTTATCGACAGGCCTCTACAATGAGCAGTTCTTC
CASSLSTGLYNEQFF
>NA|NA|TRBJ1-6|TRBV6-5|14
TGTGCCAGCAGTTACTTAGGCTCTAATTCACCCCTCCACTTT
CASSYLGSNSPLHF
>TRBD2|NA|TRBJ2-3|TRBV6-4|15
TGTGCCAGCAGCCGGACTAGCGGTAATTCAGATACGCAGTATTTT
CASSRTSGNSDTQYF
>NA|NA|TRBJ2-2|TRBV28|11
TGTGCCAGCAGTTTAAGGAGGGAGCTGTTTTTT
CASSLRRELFF
>NA|NA|TRBJ2-3|TRBV4-2|13
TGTGCCAGCAGCGACCATAGCACAGATACGCAGTATTTT
CASSDHSTDTQYF